These 5 T cell receptor beta chains were all obtained from the same sample, sequenced in a study of Graves' ophthalmopathy and Graves' hyperthyroidism. From RNA, the CDR3 regions of TCR beta chains were amplified and sequenced. Amplification began with first-round RT-PCR using HTBI primers, then second-round multiplex PCR was performed. In TCRdb, the multiplex PCR reads were re-called with MiXCR into one record per CDR3 protein. The sample contains approximately 640,000 distinct CDR3 sequences, just over 40% of which appear only once. The material sequenced was peripheral blood. The receptor source for this set is an adult man with Graves' ophthalmopathy.

This clonotype was detected a few times. J is TRBJ2-5 and V is TRBV4-2; the match to TRBD1 covers 7 bases. Germline V gives CDR1 LGHNA, CDR2 YNFKEQ. The V and J ends lost 3 bases and 2 bases, in that order; junction bases with no gene match: 3. This CDR3 contains 14 residues. The CDR3 bases are TGTGCCAGCAGCCAGACAGGGTCGCAAGAGACCCAGTACTTC. Residues: CASSQTGSQETQYF.

This clonotype was counted many times. The chain is built from TRBV5-8 and TRBJ1-5; a weak D match, TRBD1 (6 bases). Trimming left V 2 bases short and J 4 bases short, with 10 bases between. Looked up from germline, CDR1 is SGHTS and CDR2 is YDEGEE. The CDR3 is 14 residues long. The CDR3 spells CASSLGGRNQPQHF. The CDR3 DNA reads as TGTGCCAGCAGCTTAGGGGGGAGGAATCAGCCCCAGCATTTT.

Comments on this clonotype: The CDR3 does not end in the conserved phenylalanine or tryptophan, so this is likely a read error. The gene calls are TRBV12-3 or TRBV12-4 and TRBJ2-2; D assignment may be TRBD1 or TRBD2 (6 bases each). This CDR3 region has 15 residues. Trimming stripped 5 bases from V and 6 bases from J, with 16 bases between. CDR3 in DNA: TGTGCCAGCAGTCTCTATAGGGGGGTGGCCGGGGAGCTGTTTTAT. Amino acids: CASSLYRGVAGELFY.

As to this clonotype: The junction departs from the called germline gene at one end, perhaps through a read error. The chain carries TRBV12-3 or TRBV12-4 and TRBJ2-2, with D unresolved. This CDR3 is 14 amino acids long. CDR3 DNA: TGTGCCAGCACCCCCCTAAGGAACGCCGGGGAGCTGTTTTTT. As protein: CASTPLRNAGELFF.

Turning to this clonotype: Without the conserved terminal phenylalanine or tryptophan, this CDR3 likely stems from a read error. The rearrangement links TRBV7-6 to TRBJ2-5; TRBD2 aligns across 13 bases. This CDR3 spans 17 amino acids. The germline gives CDR1 SGHVS, CDR2 FNYEAQ. V was clipped by 5 bases and J by 5 bases; unmatched bases: 11. In DNA form, the CDR3 reads TGTGCCAGCAGCCAATACGGACTAGCGGGAGTACACGAGACCCAGTACCTC. Encoded protein: CASSQYGLAGVHETQYL.